This T cell receptor (beta chain) was captured in a study of Ad26.COV2.S vaccination and SARS-CoV-2 variants. Looking at the study overall: A COV1001 Ad26.COV2.S trial-arm participant provided the sample. The authors gave Ad26.COV2.S intramuscularly, either once or twice 56 days apart.

General study results and limits: TCR breadth and depth analyses may have underestimated total T cell responses.

The repertoire was sequenced with immunoSEQ multiplex PCR; TCRdb's copy has only in-frame clones and lacks some. This repertoire shows 440,000 or so clones, roughly nine tenths found once; its top ten account for around 1.8%. With regard to this clone: Its antigen is unidentified.

Treatment meaning: 15 to 20 received Ad26.COV2.S at low or high dose, single or two shots; roughly five received placebo; per-sample allocation not given. All samples were drawn on day 63, counting from the first vaccine or placebo injection. The specimen was peripheral blood, collected in a trial of Ad26.COV2.S vaccine versus placebo. This sequence originates from a person between 18 and 65 years old who received the Ad26.COV2.S COVID-19 vaccine or a placebo.

This CDR3 is CASSVGGHTEAFF. The DNA of the CDR3 is TGTGCCAGCAGCGTAGGGGGTCACACTGAAGCTTTCTTT. The chain is built from TRBV9 and TRBJ1-1; D unclear. Between the trimmed V and J ends, which lost 0 bases and 3 bases, there was a span of 6 bases. The CDR3 spans 13 residues. Germline CDR1 and CDR2: SGDLS and YYNGEE.